This TCR beta chain was obtained from a study of metastatic and nonmetastatic thyroid tumors. Study as a whole: Repertoire data that came from the blood and tumor or nodule tissue of malignant and benign thyroid patients were compared.

Until they underwent thyroid surgery, no patient had received any treatment. TCRdb ran MiXCR on the PCR reads. The repertoire holds approximately 17,000 clones, roughly 24% seen once, with over 15% in the top ten. Study-level points and caveats: Malignant thyroid tumors reportedly had TCR beta diversity that was significantly higher than in benign nodules, in blood and tumor.

The CDR3 length is 14 residues. Germline loops: CDR1 MRHNA, CDR2 SNTAGT. Points on this clone: Its antigen remains unknown. At one end the junction does not follow the germline gene, possibly because of a read error.

Sequencing was carried out using adjacent normal tissue. The origin of this receptor is a female donor with papillary thyroid cancer or a benign thyroid nodule (not recorded which). Some clones in this sample may be carry-over from other donors' samples. This chain connects TRBV6-4 to TRBJ1-1; perhaps TRBD1 as D (6 bases). The CDR3 coding sequence is TGTGCCCGCAGTAGTGGGGGCTGGGACACTGAAGCTTTCTTT. Translation: CARSSGGWDTEAFF.